This entry features one T cell receptor (beta chain) sequence. What it recognizes is unknown. Using a J-beta primer mix together with a sample-barcoded 5' primer, a second PCR was run for roughly 7 to 12 cycles. A single record per CDR3 protein comes from TCRdb applying MiXCR to the 5' RACE reads. The data hold approximately 1,100,000 distinct CDR3 sequences, with 45% observed a single time. The CDR3 contains 15 residues. The germline gives CDR1 LGHNT, CDR2 FRNRAP. The ends lost 5 bases at V and 8 bases at J; junction bases unmatched: 9. The data derive from a study of blood T cells in healthy people across ages. Whole-study results and caveats: It was the long-lived donors that had more naive CD4+ cells and higher diversity than aged donors.

Donors were healthy Caucasian individuals from Russia aged roughly 6 to 100. Staff drew approximately 9.1 milliliters of peripheral blood from each donor. The study isolated at least 6.5 million PBMCs from each sample. This clonotype was sampled from a woman in her sixties in good health. The V gene is TRBV12-5, the J gene TRBJ2-1, with 10 bases aligning to TRBD1. Source material: blood. Written as DNA, the CDR3 is TGTGCTAGTGGTAACCCATGGGGACAGGGGTATGAGCAGTTCTTC. Residues: CASGNPWGQGYEQFF.